This TCR beta chain derives from a study of T cells in Graves' hyperthyroidism and ophthalmopathy. Study-wide points: Separation of ophthalmopathy from stable hyperthyroidism was achieved by a 13 V-J model. The model identified upcoming ophthalmopathy a median approximately seven months ahead of onset. Among clonotypes expanded in thyroid above 0.001, most were also found in blood.

Trimming took 5 bases from V and 10 from J; bases not matched to a gene: 5. The CDR3 extends over 12 amino acids. Germline CDR1 MNHEY, CDR2 SMNVEV (reference sequence). Diagnosis relied on clinical symptoms, serum thyroxine and TRAb, thyroid ultrasound and orbital computed tomography. This clonotype was observed at least ten times. What it recognizes is unknown. From RNA transcripts, TCR beta CDR3 regions were amplified. During a first-round RT-PCR of the TCR CDR3, the HTBI primer set was used. TCRdb ran MiXCR on the multiplex PCR reads and lists one entry per CDR3 protein. Of 600,000 or so distinct CDR3 sequences listed, 14% were seen once; the top ten hold over 6%.

The clonotype was recovered from a woman aged 18-29 years with Graves' ophthalmopathy. V is TRBV27 and J is TRBJ2-3; 8 bases line up with TRBD2. Sequenced: blood. CDR3 coding DNA: TGTGCCAGCAGTCCCCCGGGACTAGCGCAGTATTTT. Translation gives CASSPPGLAQYF.